This TCR beta chain comes out of a study of T cell responses to AZD1222 COVID-19 vaccine. Study details: Pooled in the analysis were second doses at about 4 or about 12 weeks.

The CDR3 extends over 13 amino acids. CDR1 and CDR2 (germline): MNHEY, SVGAGI. V was pared by 5 bases and J by 0 bases, with 8 bases between. General observations from the study: Compared with day 0, the breadth and depth of the Spike-specific TCR repertoire rose significantly after two doses of AZD1222. Repertoires in all cases were sampled only once the peak T cell response had passed. Only a handful of AZD1222 recipients, roughly six in all, had baseline seropositivity.

As regards this clone: Its cognate antigen is unknown.

Profiling relied on immunoSEQ multiplex PCR, and the TCRdb table lists in-frame clones only, not all of them. This table has 150,000 to 200,000 clones, almost 95% appearing once. V gene TRBV6-5 combines with J gene TRBJ2-7; D uncertain. Specimen: peripheral blood, collected on day 0 of AZD1222 vaccination. This TCR derives from an adult in good health. DNA of the CDR3: TGTGCCAGCAGTACCCACAACTCCTACGAGCAGTACGTC. Protein sequence: CASSTHNSYEQYV.